The clone carrying this T cell receptor beta chain was found once. Its antigen is not known. The data are from a study of graft-versus-host responses after intestinal transplantation. About the research overall: Transplant types were multivisceral, liver-intestinal, or isolated intestinal. Recipients were all induced with anti-thymocyte globulin, then given tacrolimus and steroids for 3 to 4 years. Study outcomes and limitations: Recipient marrow harbored GvH clones, some of which surfaced first in ileum or blood. Allografts from individuals with graft-donor T cell macrochimerism displayed high graft-versus-host to host-versus-graft clonal ratios.

Profiled with immunoSEQ multiplex PCR; TCRdb holds only in-frame clones, not every one. The top ten hold approximately 0.3% of the sample, which has 84,000 or so clones, more than 90% seen once. V lost 2 bases, J lost 8 bases, and 12 bases lay in between. The CDR3 is made up of 13 amino acids. Germline CDR1 reads SGHVS; CDR2 reads FQNEAQ. The clonotype was recovered from a human donor who received an intestinal transplant. V is TRBV7-8 and J is TRBJ1-2; D call uncertain. The sample in question was unstimulated CD4+ T cells sorted from spleen or lymph node cells, obtained before intestinal transplant. CDR3 loop: CASSLTLGGGYTF. CDR3 coding DNA: TGTGCCAGCAGCTTAACGTTAGGAGGGGGCTACACCTTC. Variable domain in full (rest from reference TRBV7-8 and TRBJ1-2): GAGVSQSPRYKVAKRGQDVALRCDPISGHVSLFWYQQALGQGPEFLTYFQNEAQLDKSGLPSDRFFAERPEGSVSTLKIQRTQQEDSAVYLCASSLTLGGGYTFGSGTRLTVV.